This T cell receptor (beta chain) stems from a study of blood T cell repertoires in COVID-19. Study-wide context: Samples of COVID-19 (acute and convalescent) were obtained from the United States, Italy and Spain. From T cells, B-cell-depleted T cells, or PBMCs came the material, which was cDNA or gDNA.

This clone was picked up a small number of times. CDR3 length: 13 amino acids. Losses at the gene ends were 6 bases for V and 3 bases for J; bases not matched to a gene: 2. CDR1 and CDR2 from the germline V gene are MNHEY and SVGAGI. As originally analysed: The assay estimated nucleated cells by amplifying reference gene primers. Only in-frame clones appear in the TCRdb table, and some are missing; sequencing was by immunoSEQ multiplex PCR. V and J calls and clone size are as listed in that table; D and trimming were resolved from the DNA. Of 200,000 to 250,000 clones listed, around 82% are singletons.

Sequences were obtained from peripheral blood. The chain couples TRBV6-5 to TRBJ2-3, with TRBD2 identical over 8 bases. The sequence was collected from a woman in her forties with acute or convalescent COVID-19. The CDR3: CASRTGGTDTQYF. The CDR3 DNA reads as TGTGCCAGCAGAACGGGGGGGACAGATACGCAGTATTTT.